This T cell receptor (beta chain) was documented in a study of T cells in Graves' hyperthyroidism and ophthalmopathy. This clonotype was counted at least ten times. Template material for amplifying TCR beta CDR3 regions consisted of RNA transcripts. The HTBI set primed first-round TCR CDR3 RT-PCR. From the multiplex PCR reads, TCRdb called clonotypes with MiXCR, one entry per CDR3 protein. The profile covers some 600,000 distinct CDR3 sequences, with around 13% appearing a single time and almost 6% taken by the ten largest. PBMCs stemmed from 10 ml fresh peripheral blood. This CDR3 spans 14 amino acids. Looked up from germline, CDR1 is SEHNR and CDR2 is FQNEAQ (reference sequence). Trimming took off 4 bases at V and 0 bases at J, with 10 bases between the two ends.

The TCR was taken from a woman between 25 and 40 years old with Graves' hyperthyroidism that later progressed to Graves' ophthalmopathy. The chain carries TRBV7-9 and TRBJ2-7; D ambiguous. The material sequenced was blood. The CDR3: CASSSTASSYEQYF. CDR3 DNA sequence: TGTGCCAGCAGCTCCACGGCATCCTCCTACGAGCAGTACTTC.